These 4 T cell receptor beta chains share one sample of origin, sequenced in a study of tissue T cells after allogeneic stem cell transplantation. Time point given: mouse harvest day 7 after allogeneic transplant. Tail vein injection delivered 10^7 T-cell-depleted bone marrow cells and 10^6 splenic CD5+ T cells. TCRdb's table, derived via immunoSEQ multiplex PCR, lists solely in-frame clones and lacks some. Among under 6,000 clones, roughly 46% were seen once, and the ten largest hold over 6.5%. Sequenced input: gut tissue. The receptors come from a female BALB/c mouse given C57BL/6 T cells with graft-versus-host disease after an allogeneic hematopoietic cell transplant.

Regarding this clone: Gene names and germline refer to mouse. With the read ending 1 residue before the CDR3 end, the germline J gene is used to fill in that end. This rearrangement joins TRBV23 to TRBJ1-3; the table names TRBD1, a call not compared with the DNA. Germline V gene lookup returns CDR1 KGHTA and CDR2 FQNQQP. This CDR3 comprises 16 residues. Incomplete CDR3 DNA: TGCTCCAGCAGTCAATCGGGGACACTTTCTGGAAATACGCTCTAT. It specifies CSSSQSGTLSGNTLY. The whole CDR3 reads CSSSQSGTLSGNTLYF.

This clone was counted between two and nine times. Mouse germline and gene names are used. The DNA ends 1 residue before the CDR3 does, and the rest of the CDR3 is filled in from the germline J gene. The chain recombines TRBV14 with TRBJ1-1; D gene ambiguous. V gave up 1 base and J gave up 0 bases, with 7 bases separating them. The CDR3 is made up of 14 amino acids. Per the germline V gene, CDR1 is SGHDT and CDR2 is FRDEAV. Partial CDR3 DNA: TGTGCCAGCAGTTTCGCGTCCTCAAACACAGAAGTCTTC. It specifies CASSFASSNTEVF. The CDR3 in full is CASSFASSNTEVFF.

Judged by abundance, this clone is medium-sized. All gene names here are mouse names. Partial CDR3 DNA: TGTGCTAGCAGTCAAGGACTGGGGGGAGGCGAACAGTAC. It translates to CASSQGLGGGEQY. The CDR3, in full, reads CASSQGLGGGEQYF. V and J are TRBV29 and TRBJ2-7, with 11 bases lining up with TRBD2. The read terminates 1 residue ahead of where the CDR3 ends, so the germline J gene completes it. Unmatched junction bases numbered 7, after V lost 5 bases and J lost 7 bases. CDR3 length equals 14 residues. CDR1 and CDR2 from the germline V gene are MSHET and SYDVDS.

This clone has more than one count but fewer than ten. Mouse gene names and germline throughout. With the read ending 1 residue before the CDR3 end, the germline J gene is used to fill in that end. V gene TRBV19 combines with J gene TRBJ1-6; D is possibly TRBD1 (5 bases). TRBJ1-6 is labeled an ORF, and its function is uncertain. The CDR3 covers 13 residues. V gave up 4 bases and J gave up 4 bases, with 6 bases separating them. The germline gives CDR1 FNHDT, CDR2 SITEND (reference sequence). CDR3 sequence reads: CASSRQYNSPLYF. The sequenced CDR3 bases are TGTGCCAGCAGTCGACAGTATAATTCGCCCCTCTAC.